These 27 T cell receptor beta chains share one sample of origin, sequenced in a study of control samples from healthy donors and cancer patients. Sequenced by immunoSEQ multiplex PCR; TCRdb stores in-frame clones only, minus some. The repertoire holds 60,000 to 85,000 clones, with around 92% as singletons. Sequenced material: blood. Receptor source: a woman aged 55-70 years in good health.

J is TRBJ1-3 and V is TRBV9, with TRBD1 as a possible D gene (6 bases). Germline loops: CDR1 SGDLS, CDR2 YYNGEE. The V end lost 1 base, the J end lost 4 bases, and 15 bases lay between the germline ends. This CDR3 has 16 residues. In nucleotides, the CDR3 is TGTGCCAGCAGCGTAAGAGGGGGAGTAGGAGGAAACACCATATATTTT. It yields the protein CASSVRGGVGGNTIYF.

The genes are TRBV10-3 and TRBJ2-3, with 8 bases identical to TRBD2. CDR3 length: 16 amino acids. Germline V gene data show CDR1 as ENHRY and CDR2 as SYGVKD. Trimming took 6 bases from V and 0 from J; bases not matched to a gene: 8. CDR3 nucleotide sequence: TGTGCCATCAGGCCAACTAGCGGCTCTAGCACAGATACGCAGTATTTT. It yields the protein CAIRPTSGSSTDTQYF.

The chain employs TRBV18 and TRBJ1-1; 9 nucleotides line up with TRBD1. V shed 3 bases and J 7 bases; nucleotides not matched to a gene: 3. CDR1 KGHSH and CDR2 LQKENI come from the germline V gene. The CDR3 contains 13 residues. CDR3 in amino acids: CASSPDRGDEAFF. The CDR3 DNA reads as TGTGCCAGCTCACCGGACAGGGGTGATGAAGCTTTCTTT. The full variable domain, completed using reference TRBV18 and TRBJ1-1, is NAGVMQNPRHLVRRRGQEARLRCSPMKGHSHVYWYRQLPEEGLKFMVYLQKENIIDESGMPKERFSAEFPKEGPSILRIQQVVRGDSAAYFCASSPDRGDEAFFGQGTRLTVV.

The table lists this clone with a count of one. The chain couples TRBV4-1 to TRBJ1-1; the match to TRBD1 covers 7 bases. The CDR3 has 15 residues. Germline V gene sequence: CDR1 MGHRA, CDR2 YSYEKL. With V trimmed by 6 bases and J by 1 base, 8 bases remained unmatched. CDR3 nucleotides: TGCGCCAGCAGACGAACGACAGGGCAGAACACTGAAGCTTTCTTT. Translation gives CASRRTTGQNTEAFF.

The chain has TRBV6-2 or TRBV6-3 and TRBJ2-7, with D possibly matching TRBD2 (6 bases). This CDR3 is 14 amino acids long. Germline V gives CDR1 MNHEY, CDR2 SVGEGT. V dropped 0 bases and J dropped 7 bases, with 13 bases sitting between them. Written as DNA, the CDR3 is TGTGCCAGCAGTTACTCTAGACTAGGGCGGGAGCAGTACTTC. As protein: CASSYSRLGREQYF.

The chain couples TRBV29-1 to TRBJ1-1; D unclear. Germline V gene lookup returns CDR1 SQVTM and CDR2 ANQGSEA. The CDR3 has 13 amino acids. V dropped 6 bases and J dropped 0 bases, with 11 bases sitting between them. CDR3 amino acids: CSVSDGMNTEAFF. CDR3 nucleotides: TGCAGCGTCTCCGACGGCATGAACACTGAAGCTTTCTTT.

The chain is built from TRBV27 and TRBJ2-7; D uncertain. The CDR3 contains 10 residues. CDR1 and CDR2 (germline): MNHEY, SMNVEV (reference sequence). The V end was cut by 5 bases, the J end by 10 bases, with 9 bases between. CDR3 nucleotides: TGTGCCAGCAGTCCGGCGGTACAGTACTTC. Protein product: CASSPAVQYF.

The chain carries TRBV28 and TRBJ1-2, with D tentatively TRBD1 (5 bases). Trimming stripped 7 bases from V and 7 bases from J, with 16 bases between. The V gene's germline CDR1 is MDHEN and CDR2 SYDVKM. This CDR3 comprises 13 residues. In DNA form, the CDR3 reads TGTGCCAGCATCGGGGACGGACCTATTGGCTACACCTTC. This sequence encodes CASIGDGPIGYTF.

The chain couples TRBV4-3 to TRBJ2-1; a possible D gene is TRBD2 (6 bases). The CDR3 runs to 17 residues. Germline V gene lookup returns CDR1 LGHNA and CDR2 YSLEER. Trimming shortened V by 1 base and J by 4 bases, and 17 bases separated the two germline ends. The CDR3 protein is CASSQGSGSGGYNEQFF. For the CDR3, the DNA is TGCGCCAGCAGCCAAGGTTCCGGGAGTGGGGGTTACAATGAGCAGTTCTTC.

This chain links TRBV27 with TRBJ1-1; 7 nucleotides line up with TRBD1. With 6 bases clipped from V and 1 base from J, the junction kept 5 bases outside the gene matches. Germline loops: CDR1 MNHEY, CDR2 SMNVEV (reference sequence). CDR3 length: 14 residues. CDR3 amino acids: CASRPTGWNTEAFF. CDR3 nucleotides: TGTGCCAGCAGACCGACAGGGTGGAACACTGAAGCTTTCTTT.

The chain joins TRBV28 to TRBJ1-1; 8 nucleotides agree with TRBD1. The CDR3 length is 14 residues. The V segment lost 7 bases and the J segment 0 bases; nucleotides outside the gene matches: 4. Germline CDR1 MDHEN, CDR2 SYDVKM. CDR3 coding DNA: TGTGCCAGCACGAGACAGGGGTTGAACACTGAAGCTTTCTTT. This translates into CASTRQGLNTEAFF.

The chain links TRBV19 to TRBJ1-5; 7 bases agree with TRBD1. CDR1 and CDR2 from the germline V gene are LNHDA and SQIVND (reference sequence). J lost 3 bases, V lost 4 bases, and 6 bases had no gene match. The CDR3 consists of 15 residues. This chain's CDR3 is CASSRTGATNQPQHF. CDR3 nucleotides: TGTGCCAGTAGTAGGACAGGCGCGACCAATCAGCCCCAGCATTTT.

The chain employs TRBV11-1 and TRBJ2-3; possible D gene TRBD2, 6 bases. V was shortened by 3 bases and J by 2 bases, with 12 bases between the two germline ends. Germline CDR1 is SGHAT and CDR2 is FQDESV (reference sequence). The CDR3 extends over 15 amino acids. CDR3 nucleotide sequence: TGTGCCAGCAGCTTGAGAGCGGGTTACACAGATACGCAGTATTTT. The encoded protein is CASSLRAGYTDTQYF.

The chain joins TRBV7-9 to TRBJ2-7; D perhaps matches TRBD1 (6 bases). Trimming took 5 bases from V and 0 from J, leaving 11 bases between them. The CDR3 is 14 residues long. The germline CDR1 and CDR2 sequences are SEHNR and FQNEAQ (reference sequence). DNA of the CDR3: TGTGCCAGCAGCCAACAACAGGGCTCCTACGAGCAGTACTTC. Protein sequence: CASSQQQGSYEQYF.

The chain joins TRBV3-1 (or the pseudogene TRBV3-2) to TRBJ1-3; possible D gene TRBD1, 5 bases. V was shortened by 8 bases and J by 2 bases, with 13 bases between the two germline ends. Germline V gives CDR1 LGHDT, CDR2 YNNKEL (reference sequence). The length of the CDR3 is 14 residues. CDR3 DNA: TGTGCCAGCTGGGGGGAGGGTGCTGGAAACACCATATATTTT. The encoded protein is CASWGEGAGNTIYF.

The rearrangement joins TRBV19 to TRBJ2-2, with 9 bases aligning to TRBD2. Losses at the gene ends were 3 bases for V and 9 bases for J; bases not matched to a gene: 14. Germline CDR1 is LNHDA and CDR2 is SQIVND (reference sequence). This CDR3 is 17 amino acids long. The CDR3 loop is CASSIAGLAGITRELFF. CDR3 bases: TGTGCCAGTAGTATTGCCGGGCTAGCGGGGATAACGAGGGAGCTGTTTTTT.

V is TRBV5-1 and J is TRBJ1-2; D possibly corresponds to TRBD1 (5 bases). Trimming stripped 2 bases from V and 6 bases from J, with 11 bases between. Looked up from germline, CDR1 is SGHRS and CDR2 is YFSETQ. The CDR3 is 13 residues long. The DNA for the CDR3 is TGCGCCAGCAGCTTCCAGGGTGGGAATGGCTACACCTTC. Its protein is CASSFQGGNGYTF. The whole variable domain, remainder taken from reference TRBV5-1 and TRBJ1-2, is KAGVTQTPRYLIKTRGQQVTLSCSPISGHRSVSWYQQTPGQGLQFLFEYFSETQRNKGNFPGRFSGRQFSNSRSEMNVSTLELGDSALYLCASSFQGGNGYTFGSGTRLTVV.

The V call is TRBV20-1, the J call TRBJ2-7; 9 positions agree with TRBD2. V shed 3 bases, J shed 2 bases, and the junction held 5 bases outside the gene matches. The CDR3 length is 14 residues. Germline lookup yields CDR1 DFQATT and CDR2 SNEGSKA (reference sequence). The CDR3 DNA follows: TGCAGTGCTAGTGGGACTAGCTTTGCCTACGAGCAGTACTTC. This codes for CSASGTSFAYEQYF.

This chain joins TRBV10-3 and TRBJ1-1; 8 bases match TRBD1. Germline-derived CDR1 and CDR2 are ENHRY and SYGVKD. Unmatched junction bases numbered 9, after V lost 5 bases and J lost 1 base. The CDR3 spans 16 residues. DNA of the CDR3: TGTGCCATCAGTTTTTCGCAGGGGGCGAGGAACACTGAAGCTTTCTTT. It codes for CAISFSQGARNTEAFF.

The CDR3 reads CASSPRDRGDEKLFF. For the CDR3, the DNA is TGTGCCAGCAGCCCACGGGACAGAGGTGATGAAAAACTGTTTTTT. This rearrangement joins TRBV7-2 to TRBJ1-4, with 7 bases identical to TRBD1. V lost 5 bases, J lost 6 bases, and 9 bases stayed unmatched. Germline V CDR1 and CDR2: SGHTA, FQGNSA. The CDR3 sequence is 15 residues long.

The chain combines TRBV6-2 or TRBV6-3 with TRBJ1-5; D gene uncertain. CDR1 MNHEY and CDR2 SVGEGT come from the germline V gene. The ends were cut back, 1 base at V and 9 bases at J, with 13 bases in the middle. CDR3 size: 14 residues. In nucleotides, the CDR3 is TGTGCCAGCAGTTACTTAGGGCTGGCATGGCCCCAGCATTTT. Translation gives CASSYLGLAWPQHF.

The chain links TRBV11-2 to TRBJ2-1; a possible D gene is TRBD1 (6 bases). V shed 4 bases and J shed 3 bases, with 10 bases lying between them. The CDR3 length is 14 residues. Germline V CDR1 and CDR2: SGHAT, FQNNGV. CDR3 in DNA: TGTGCCAGCAGCTCCCCAGGGGTCTACAATGAGCAGTTCTTC. Protein product: CASSSPGVYNEQFF.

The chain links TRBV5-1 to TRBJ2-3; TRBD1 agrees at 10 bases. V gave up 4 bases and J gave up 3 bases; unmatched junction bases: 2. Per the germline V gene, CDR1 is SGHRS and CDR2 is YFSETQ. The CDR3 extends over 14 amino acids. The CDR3: CASSQGQGTDTQYF. The CDR3 bases are TGCGCCAGCAGCCAGGGACAGGGGACAGATACGCAGTATTTT.

The chain links TRBV5-4 to TRBJ1-1; D may be TRBD1 (5 bases). The V end lost 2 bases, the J end lost 5 bases, and 22 bases lay between the germline ends. The CDR3 sequence is 17 residues long. Germline values: CDR1 SGHNT, CDR2 YYREEE (reference sequence). The CDR3 DNA sequence: TGTGCCAGCAGCTTCGACATCGGGGGTACTCGGGGGACTGAAGCTTTCTTT. Its translation is CASSFDIGGTRGTEAFF.

This chain links TRBV30 with TRBJ2-1, with 7 nucleotides matching TRBD1. The V gene's germline CDR1 is GTSNPN and CDR2 SVGIG (reference sequence). V dropped 6 bases and J dropped 15; count of bases not matched to a gene: 14. This CDR3 region has 12 residues. The DNA for the CDR3 is TGTGCCTGTCAGACCGGCAGGGGGTTTCCGTTCTTC. This codes for CACQTGRGFPFF.

The gene calls are TRBV6-5 and TRBJ2-5; D might be TRBD1 (6 bases). Per the germline V gene, CDR1 is MNHEY and CDR2 is SVGAGI. V lost 7 bases, J lost 5 bases, and 17 bases lay in between. CDR3 length: 14 residues. This CDR3 reads CASTKATGEETQYF. The CDR3 nucleotides are TGTGCCAGCACAAAAGCGACAGGCGAGGAGACCCAGTACTTC.

The chain has TRBV7-2 and TRBJ1-3; D remains unclear. There are 15 residues in the CDR3. V was trimmed by 3 bases and J by 2 bases, leaving 11 bases between them. Germline V gene sequence: CDR1 SGHTA, CDR2 FQGNSA. The CDR3 DNA reads as TGTGCCAGCAGCTTTAGCGCGGACCCTGGAAACACCATATATTTT. Its protein product is CASSFSADPGNTIYF.